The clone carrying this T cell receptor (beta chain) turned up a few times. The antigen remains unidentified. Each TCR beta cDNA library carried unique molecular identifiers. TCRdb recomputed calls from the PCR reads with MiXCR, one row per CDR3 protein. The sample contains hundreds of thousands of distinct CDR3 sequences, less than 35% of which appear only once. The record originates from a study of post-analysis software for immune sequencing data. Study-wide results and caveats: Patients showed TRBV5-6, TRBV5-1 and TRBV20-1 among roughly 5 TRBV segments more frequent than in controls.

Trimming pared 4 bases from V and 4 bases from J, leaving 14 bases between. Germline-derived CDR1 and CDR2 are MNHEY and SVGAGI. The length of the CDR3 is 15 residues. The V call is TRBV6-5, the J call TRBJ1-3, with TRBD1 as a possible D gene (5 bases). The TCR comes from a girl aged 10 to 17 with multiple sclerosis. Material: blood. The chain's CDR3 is CASSSTGTTGNTIYF. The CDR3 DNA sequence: TGTGCCAGCAGTTCCACCGGGACGACAGGAAACACCATATATTTT.